This TCR beta chain was observed in a study of blood T cell repertoires in COVID-19. Across the study: Acute and convalescent COVID-19 samples came from the United States, Italy and Spain. T cells, B-cell-depleted T cells, or PBMCs supplied cDNA or gDNA.

The CDR3 length is 13 residues. The germline V gene has CDR1 SGHRS and CDR2 YFSETQ. V lost 1 base and J lost 2; bases outside the gene matches: 0. Everyone who took part was roughly 18 to 100 years old, and they came from roughly 25 US areas. Source study methods: Reference gene primer amplification gave nucleated cell count estimates. Sequencing used immunoSEQ multiplex PCR; TCRdb keeps in-frame clones, though not all of them. V and J calls and clone size are given by that table; D and trimming were obtained from the DNA. The profile shows 150,000 to 200,000 clones, about 72% of them singletons. Sequencing was carried out using PBMCs or T cells enriched from blood (not recorded which). The receptor was isolated from a woman in her fifties or sixties who had recovered from COVID-19. This chain connects TRBV5-1 to TRBJ2-7, with TRBD1 matching 7 bases. The CDR3, as DNA: TGCGCCAGCAGCTTGACAGGGGCCTACGAGCAGTACTTC. Its protein is CASSLTGAYEQYF.